This T cell receptor (beta chain) stems from a study of molecular identifiers for immune sequencing clone quantification. The CDR3 sequence is 14 residues long. Germline trimming cut 7 bases from V and 1 base from J; bases unmatched to any gene: 6. Germline V gene data show CDR1 as PRHDT and CDR2 as FYEKMQ (reference sequence). This clonotype came up many times. Previously published methods and listed TCR primers were used for the bulk TCR libraries. TCRdb re-called the PCR reads with MiXCR, one entry per CDR3 protein. The table lists 65,000 or so distinct CDR3 sequences, 15% to 20% of them singletons.

The genes are TRBV13 and TRBJ2-5; TRBD1 matches 7 bases. The clonotype originates from a human donor in good health. Some libraries in this study had Jurkat cell RNA spiked in. The sample consisted of naive CD8+ T cells from blood, with Jurkat cell RNA spiked in. The subset is: FACS-sorted CD8+CD4-CCR7+CD45RA+ naive T cells. The CDR3: CASTSPGGQETQYF. For the CDR3, the DNA is TGTGCCAGCACCTCACCAGGGGGCCAAGAGACCCAGTACTTC.